A single sample is the source of the 8 T cell receptor beta chains below, sequenced in a study of T cells in tumors after PD-1 blockade. TCRdb's table, derived via immunoSEQ multiplex PCR, lists solely in-frame clones and lacks some. The repertoire holds about 20,000 clones, with just under 80% as singletons. The sequencing used PBMCs, collected before anti-PD-1 treatment. These receptors were obtained from a human donor with basal cell carcinoma.

V usage is TRBV5-4 and J usage is TRBJ2-1, with 8 bases identical to TRBD2. The CDR3 length is 15 residues. Germline lookup yields CDR1 SGHNT and CDR2 YYREEE (reference sequence). The V and J ends lost 4 bases and 7 bases, in that order; junction bases with no gene match: 10. The CDR3 region has the DNA TGTGCCAGCAGCCCTTCGGGACTAGATGGTAATGAGCAGTTCTTC. This codes for CASSPSGLDGNEQFF.

The chain carries TRBV7-3 and TRBJ2-5; 7 nucleotides match TRBD1. CDR3 length equals 15 residues. Per the germline V gene, CDR1 is SGHTA and CDR2 is FQGTGA. V trimming: 2 bases; J trimming: 4 bases; junction bases outside the gene matches: 7. The CDR3 sequence is CASSLGTDPGETQYF. Here the CDR3 DNA reads TGTGCCAGCAGCTTAGGGACAGATCCTGGAGAGACCCAGTACTTC.

The chain employs TRBV4-1 and TRBJ1-4; D is possibly TRBD1 (5 bases). The CDR3 totals 17 residues. V lost 5 bases, J lost 4 bases, and 20 bases lay in between. From germline, CDR1 is MGHRA and CDR2 YSYEKL. The CDR3 nucleotides read TGCGCCAGCAGCAAAAGGTGGGCAGGGCAGATTAATGAAAAACTGTTTTTT. It encodes CASSKRWAGQINEKLFF.

This clone was detected only once. The chain is built from TRBV21-1 and TRBJ2-7; the table's D gene call, TRBD1, was not cross checked with the DNA. TRBV21-1 corresponds to a pseudogene. This CDR3 region has 16 residues. The DNA of the CDR3 is TGTGCCAGCACCCAAAGGGGCAGGAAGAGCTCCTACGAGCAGTACTTC. Its translation is CASTQRGRKSSYEQYF.

V and J are TRBV15 and TRBJ2-1; tentative D call: TRBD1 (5 bases). Germline assignment: CDR1 LNHNV and CDR2 YYDKDF (reference sequence). Deletions cut 0 bases from V and 5 bases from J, with 11 bases between. The length of the CDR3 is 15 residues. CDR3 in amino acids: CATSRDPDIHNEQFF. The CDR3 coding sequence is TGTGCCACCAGCAGAGACCCGGACATCCACAATGAGCAGTTCTTC.

This chain connects TRBV19 to TRBJ2-3; D gene uncertain. Trimming stripped 7 bases from V and 3 bases from J, with 11 bases between. CDR3 length equals 13 residues. Germline-derived CDR1 and CDR2 are LNHDA and SQIVND (reference sequence). CDR3 sequence: CASNRKGTDTQYF. CDR3 nucleotides: TGTGCCAGTAATAGGAAAGGTACAGATACGCAGTATTTT.

The CDR3 coding sequence is TGCGCCAGCAGCCCCCTTCCCCCGGGAGGGAGCACAGATACGCAGTATTTT. This encodes CASSPLPPGGSTDTQYF. The gene calls are TRBV4-1 and TRBJ2-3; 8 nucleotides agree with TRBD2. Germline CDR1 MGHRA, CDR2 YSYEKL. Trimming took 4 bases from V and 0 from J; bases not matched to a gene: 9. The CDR3 loop spans 17 amino acids.

The CDR3 here is CASSAPGADTQYF. The CDR3 DNA is TGTGCCAGCAGTGCGCCAGGGGCGGATACGCAGTATTTT. J is TRBJ2-3 and V is TRBV2; a possible D gene is TRBD1 (6 bases). Germline V lookup: CDR1 SNHLY, CDR2 FYNNEI. Trimming removed 4 bases at V and 6 bases at J, with 11 bases between. This CDR3 is built from 13 residues.